Listed here is a single TCR beta chain. The antigen is not known. Sequencing ends 3 residues short of the CDR3 end; the germline J gene provides the rest. These data are taken from a study of T cells in women clearing cervical HPV infection. Whole-study context: Control women cleared a single incident HPV16 infection within 12 months. Case blood drawn at lesion detection; control blood after infection cleared.

immunoSEQ multiplex PCR used an average of 1200 ng genomic DNA. Using immunoSEQ multiplex PCR, the repertoire was profiled, and TCRdb retains in-frame clones only, with some absent. The sample data list roughly 31,000 clones. General study points: Each sample's T-cell count was unknown, possibly confounding richness.

Germline CDR1 is MDHEN and CDR2 is SYDVKM. This CDR3 is built from 17 residues. Deletions cut 2 bases from V and 4 bases from J, with 21 bases between. The sequenced sample was blood buffy coat. The TCR sequence derives from a woman between 18 and 75 years old with a cervical HPV16 infection that either progressed to CIN3+ or cleared (not recorded which). The chain couples TRBV28 to TRBJ2-7; D ambiguous. The chain's CDR3 is CASSLPPTITIFYEQYF. The sequenced CDR3 bases are TGTGCCAGCAGTTTACCGCCCACTATAACCATTTTTTACGAG.